Reported below is one TCR beta chain. With 5 bases removed from V and 2 bases from J, the gap between germline ends came to 12 bases. Germline loops: CDR1 SEHNR, CDR2 FQNEAQ (reference sequence). This CDR3 comprises 14 residues. At collection, donors were nominally healthy, but unrecorded immune exposures were probable. This sample is drawn from a study of cytomegalovirus exposure and HLA in healthy donors. The PCR was carried out with 60 Vbeta primers and 13 Jbeta primers. Data came from immunoSEQ multiplex PCR; TCRdb stores just in-frame clones and leaves some out. In the table there are some 130,000 clones, around 80% of which are singletons.

This TCR was sampled from a man aged 25 to 45 in good health. The chain links TRBV7-9 to TRBJ2-5; TRBD1 might be the D (6 bases). Source material: PBMCs. The CDR3 spells CASSRGHSQETQYF. In DNA form, the CDR3 reads TGTGCCAGCAGCCGGGGACACTCTCAAGAGACCCAGTACTTC. The full variable domain, completed using reference TRBV7-9 and TRBJ2-5, is DTGVSQNPRHKITKRGQNVTFRCDPISEHNRLYWYRQTLGQGPEFLTYFQNEAQLEKSRLLSDRFSAERPKGSFSTLEIQRTEQGDSAMYLCASSRGHSQETQYFGPGTRLLVL.